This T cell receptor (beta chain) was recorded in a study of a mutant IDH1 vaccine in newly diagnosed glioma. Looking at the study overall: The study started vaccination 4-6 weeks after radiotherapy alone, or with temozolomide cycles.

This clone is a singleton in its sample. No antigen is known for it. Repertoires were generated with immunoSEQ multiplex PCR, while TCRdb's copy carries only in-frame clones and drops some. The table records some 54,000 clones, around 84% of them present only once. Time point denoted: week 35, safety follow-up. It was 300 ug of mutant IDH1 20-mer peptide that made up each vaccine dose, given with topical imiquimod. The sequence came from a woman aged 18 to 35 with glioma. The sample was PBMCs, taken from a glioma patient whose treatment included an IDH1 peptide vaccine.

The DNA for the CDR3 is TGTGCCAGCAGCTTGTCGGGCTACGAGCAGTACTTC. Residues: CASSLSGYEQYF. The rearrangement uses TRBV5-6 and TRBJ2-7; unclear D gene. CDR1 and CDR2 (germline): SGHDT, YYEEEE. V was cut by 1 base and J by 3 bases, with 5 bases left in between. CDR3 length: 12 residues.